This paragraph reports one TCR beta chain. Its antigen is as yet unknown. The data are from a study of cytomegalovirus exposure and HLA in healthy donors. Germline V lookup: CDR1 PRHDT, CDR2 FYEKMQ (reference sequence). The CDR3 consists of 14 residues. Trimming shortened V by 5 bases and J by 5 bases, and 13 bases separated the two germline ends. PCR involved 60 Vbeta and 13 Jbeta primers. Sequencing used immunoSEQ multiplex PCR; TCRdb keeps in-frame clones, though not all of them. The sample lists 200,000 to 300,000 clones, about 88% occurring once. Study-level points and caveats: As was reported, the classifier diagnosed cytomegalovirus status with high specificity and sensitivity. As a later analysis showed, several of the most significant clusters appeared to be linked to common viral pathogens.

This sequence originates from a girl aged 2-10 years in good health and CMV-seronegative. The gene calls are TRBV13 and TRBJ2-1; TRBD1 is a possible D gene (6 bases). The source material was PBMCs. The CDR3 sequence is CASSDGQQHNEQFF. In DNA, the CDR3 is TGTGCCAGCAGCGACGGACAGCAACACAATGAGCAGTTCTTC.